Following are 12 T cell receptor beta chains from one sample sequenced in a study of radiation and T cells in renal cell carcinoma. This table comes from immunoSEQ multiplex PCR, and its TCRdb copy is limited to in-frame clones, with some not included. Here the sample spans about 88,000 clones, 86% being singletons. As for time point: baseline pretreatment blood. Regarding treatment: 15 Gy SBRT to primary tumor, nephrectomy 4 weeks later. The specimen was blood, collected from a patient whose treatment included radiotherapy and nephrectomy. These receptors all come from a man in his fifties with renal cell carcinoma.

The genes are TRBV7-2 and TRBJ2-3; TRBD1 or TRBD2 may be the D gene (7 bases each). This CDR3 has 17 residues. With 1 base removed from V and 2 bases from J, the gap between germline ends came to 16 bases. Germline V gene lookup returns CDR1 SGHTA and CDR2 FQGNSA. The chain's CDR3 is CASSLGVRGGHTDTQYF. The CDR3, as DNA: TGTGCCAGCAGCTTAGGGGTCAGGGGGGGGCACACAGATACGCAGTATTTT.

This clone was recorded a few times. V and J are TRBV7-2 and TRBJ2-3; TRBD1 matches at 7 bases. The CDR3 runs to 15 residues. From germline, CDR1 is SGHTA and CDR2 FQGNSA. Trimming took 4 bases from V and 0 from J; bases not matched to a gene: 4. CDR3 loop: CASSSQGISTDTQYF. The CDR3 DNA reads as TGTGCCAGCAGCTCACAGGGGATTAGCACAGATACGCAGTATTTT.

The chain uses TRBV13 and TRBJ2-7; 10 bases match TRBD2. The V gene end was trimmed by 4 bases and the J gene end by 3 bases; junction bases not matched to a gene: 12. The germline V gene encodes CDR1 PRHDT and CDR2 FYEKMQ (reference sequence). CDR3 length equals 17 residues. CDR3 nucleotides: TGTGCCAGCAGCTCAGGCAGGGGAACTAGCGGGAACTACGAGCAGTACTTC. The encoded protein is CASSSGRGTSGNYEQYF.

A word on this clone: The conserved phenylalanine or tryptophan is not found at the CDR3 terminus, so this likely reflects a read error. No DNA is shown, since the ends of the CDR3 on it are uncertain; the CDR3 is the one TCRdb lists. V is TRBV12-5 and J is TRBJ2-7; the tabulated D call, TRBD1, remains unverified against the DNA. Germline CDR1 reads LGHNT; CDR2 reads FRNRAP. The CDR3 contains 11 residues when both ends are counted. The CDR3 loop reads CASRGCRGHRA.

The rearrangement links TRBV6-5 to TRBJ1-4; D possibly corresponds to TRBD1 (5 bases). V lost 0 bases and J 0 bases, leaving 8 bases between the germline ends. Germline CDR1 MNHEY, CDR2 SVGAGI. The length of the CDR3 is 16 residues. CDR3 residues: CASSYSGGTTNEKLFF. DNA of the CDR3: TGTGCCAGCAGTTACTCTGGGGGAACAACTAATGAAAAACTGTTTTTT.

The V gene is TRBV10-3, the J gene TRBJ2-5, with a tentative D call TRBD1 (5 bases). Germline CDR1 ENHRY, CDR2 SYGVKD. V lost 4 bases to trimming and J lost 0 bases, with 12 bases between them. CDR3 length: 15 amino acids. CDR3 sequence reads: CAISGGAPYQETQYF. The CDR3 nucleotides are TGTGCCATCAGTGGGGGCGCTCCGTACCAAGAGACCCAGTACTTC.

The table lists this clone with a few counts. CDR3 bases: TGCGCCAGCAGCCCGGGAACTAGCGGGGGTTACGAGCAGTACTTC. It codes for CASSPGTSGGYEQYF. The chain links TRBV5-1 to TRBJ2-7, with 11 bases fitting TRBD2. The ends lost 4 bases at V and 4 bases at J; junction bases unmatched: 7. Germline V gene lookup returns CDR1 SGHRS and CDR2 YFSETQ. This CDR3 is 15 amino acids long.

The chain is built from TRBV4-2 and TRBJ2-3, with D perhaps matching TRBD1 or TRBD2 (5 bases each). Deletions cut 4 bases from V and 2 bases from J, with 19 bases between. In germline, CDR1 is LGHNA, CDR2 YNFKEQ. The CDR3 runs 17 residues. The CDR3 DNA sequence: TGTGCCAGCAGCCCCCTTGTGTCGGGGCATGACACAGATACGCAGTATTTT. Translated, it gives CASSPLVSGHDTDTQYF.

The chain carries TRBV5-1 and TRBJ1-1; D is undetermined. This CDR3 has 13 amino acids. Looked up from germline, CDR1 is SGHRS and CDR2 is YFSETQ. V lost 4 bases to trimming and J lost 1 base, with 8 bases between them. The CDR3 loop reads CASSPEQNTEAFF. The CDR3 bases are TGCGCCAGCAGCCCCGAACAGAACACTGAAGCTTTCTTT.

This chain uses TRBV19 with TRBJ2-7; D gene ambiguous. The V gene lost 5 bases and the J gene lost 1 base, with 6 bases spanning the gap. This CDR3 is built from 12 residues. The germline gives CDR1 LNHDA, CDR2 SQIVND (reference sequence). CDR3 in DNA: TGTGCCAGTAGTCCTGGATCCTACGAGCAGTACTTC. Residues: CASSPGSYEQYF. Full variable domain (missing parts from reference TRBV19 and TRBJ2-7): DGGITQSPKYLFRKEGQNVTLSCEQNLNHDAMYWYRQDPGQGLRLIYYSQIVNDFQKGDIAEGYSVSREKKESFPLTVTSAQKNPTAFYLCASSPGSYEQYFGPGTRLTVT.

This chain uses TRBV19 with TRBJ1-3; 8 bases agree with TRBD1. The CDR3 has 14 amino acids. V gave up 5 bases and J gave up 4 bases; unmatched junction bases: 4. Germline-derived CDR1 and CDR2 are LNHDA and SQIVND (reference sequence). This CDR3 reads CASSQGARGNTIYF. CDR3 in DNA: TGTGCCAGTAGTCAGGGGGCGCGCGGAAACACCATATATTTT.

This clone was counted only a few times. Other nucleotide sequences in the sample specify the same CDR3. The CDR3 sequence is CASSSTGNTEAFF. DNA of the CDR3: TGTGCCAGTAGTTCGACAGGAAACACTGAAGCTTTCTTT. The chain has TRBV19 and TRBJ1-1; possible D gene TRBD1, 6 bases. The CDR3 is 13 residues long. Germline loops: CDR1 LNHDA, CDR2 SQIVND (reference sequence). V was trimmed by 5 bases and J by 2 bases, leaving 9 bases between them. The variable domain in full, with the rest retrieved from reference TRBV19 and TRBJ1-1, is DGGITQSPKYLFRKEGQNVTLSCEQNLNHDAMYWYRQDPGQGLRLIYYSQIVNDFQKGDIAEGYSVSREKKESFPLTVTSAQKNPTAFYLCASSSTGNTEAFFGQGTRLTVV.